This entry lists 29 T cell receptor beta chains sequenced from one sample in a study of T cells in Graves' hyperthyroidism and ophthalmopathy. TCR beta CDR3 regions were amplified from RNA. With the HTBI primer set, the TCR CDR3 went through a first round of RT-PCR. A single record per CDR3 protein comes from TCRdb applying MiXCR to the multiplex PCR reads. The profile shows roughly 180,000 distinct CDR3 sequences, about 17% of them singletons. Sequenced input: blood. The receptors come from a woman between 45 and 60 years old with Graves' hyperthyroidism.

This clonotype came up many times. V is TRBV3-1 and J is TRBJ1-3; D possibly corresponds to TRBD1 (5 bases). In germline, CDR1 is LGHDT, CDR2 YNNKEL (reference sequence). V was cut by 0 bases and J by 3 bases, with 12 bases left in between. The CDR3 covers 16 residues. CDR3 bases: TGTGCCAGCAGCCAAGATCGGGGGTCCCGTGGAAACACCATATATTTT. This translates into CASSQDRGSRGNTIYF.

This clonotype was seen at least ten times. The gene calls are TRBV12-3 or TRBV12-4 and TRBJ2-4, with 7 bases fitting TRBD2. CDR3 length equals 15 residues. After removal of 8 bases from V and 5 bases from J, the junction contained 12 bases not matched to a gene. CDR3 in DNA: TGTGCCAGCCTTCGTGGGGGGGTGGGGGAAAACATTCAGTACTTC. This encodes CASLRGGVGENIQYF.

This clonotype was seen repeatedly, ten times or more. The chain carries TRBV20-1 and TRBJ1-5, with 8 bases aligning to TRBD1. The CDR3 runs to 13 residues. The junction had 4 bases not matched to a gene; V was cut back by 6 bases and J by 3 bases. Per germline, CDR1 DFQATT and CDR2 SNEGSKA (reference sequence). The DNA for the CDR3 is TGCAGTGCCGGACAGGGATACAATCAGCCCCAGCATTTT. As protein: CSAGQGYNQPQHF.

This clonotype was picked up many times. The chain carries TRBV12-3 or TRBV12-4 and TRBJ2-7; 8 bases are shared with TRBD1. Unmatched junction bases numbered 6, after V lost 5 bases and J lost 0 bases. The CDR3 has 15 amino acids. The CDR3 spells CASSKRTGYSYEQYF. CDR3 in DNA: TGTGCCAGCAGTAAGAGGACAGGGTACTCCTACGAGCAGTACTTC.

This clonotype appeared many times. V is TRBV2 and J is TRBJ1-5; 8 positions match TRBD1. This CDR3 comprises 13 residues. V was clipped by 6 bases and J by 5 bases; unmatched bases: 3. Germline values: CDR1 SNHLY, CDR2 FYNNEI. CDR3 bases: TGTGCCAGCAGGGGACAGGTTTATCAGCCCCAGCATTTT. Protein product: CASRGQVYQPQHF.

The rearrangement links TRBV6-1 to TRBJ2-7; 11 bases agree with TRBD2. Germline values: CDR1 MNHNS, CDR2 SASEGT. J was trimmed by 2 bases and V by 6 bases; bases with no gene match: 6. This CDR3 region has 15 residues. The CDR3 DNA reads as TGTGCCAGCAGCACCGGGACTAGCGGAACCTACGAGCAGTACTTC. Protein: CASSTGTSGTYEQYF.

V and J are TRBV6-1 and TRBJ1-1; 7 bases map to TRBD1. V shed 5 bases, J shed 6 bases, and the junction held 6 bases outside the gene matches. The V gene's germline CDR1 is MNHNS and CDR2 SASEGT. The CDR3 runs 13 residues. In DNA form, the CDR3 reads TGTGCCAGCAGTCCCAGGGGGTCGGCTGAAGCTTTCTTT. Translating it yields CASSPRGSAEAFF.

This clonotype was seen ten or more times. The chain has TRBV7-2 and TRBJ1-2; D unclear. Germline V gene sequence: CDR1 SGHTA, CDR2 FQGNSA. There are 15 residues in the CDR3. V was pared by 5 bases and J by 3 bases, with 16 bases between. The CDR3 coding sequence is TGTGCCAGCAGCCACCGAGATGGCGGATACTATGGCTACACCTTC. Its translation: CASSHRDGGYYGYTF.

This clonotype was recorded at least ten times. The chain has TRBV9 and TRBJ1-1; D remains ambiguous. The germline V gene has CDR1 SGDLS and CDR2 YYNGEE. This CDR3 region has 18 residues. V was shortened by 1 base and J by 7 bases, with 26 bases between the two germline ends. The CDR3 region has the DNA TGTGCCAGCAGCGTAAGTCGTTCGGCAGGACCGATTTTACTTGAAGCTTTCTTT. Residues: CASSVSRSAGPILLEAFF. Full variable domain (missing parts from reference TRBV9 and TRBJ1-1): DSGVTQTPKHLITATGQRVTLRCSPRSGDLSVYWYQQSLDQGLQFLIQYYNGEERAKGNILERFSAQQFPDLHSELNLSSLELGDSALYFCASSVSRSAGPILLEAFFGQGTRLTVV.

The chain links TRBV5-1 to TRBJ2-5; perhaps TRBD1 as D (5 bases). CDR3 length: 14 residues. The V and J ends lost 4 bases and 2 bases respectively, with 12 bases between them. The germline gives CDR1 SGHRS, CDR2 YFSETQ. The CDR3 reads CASSSGQAQETQYF. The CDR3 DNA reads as TGCGCCAGCAGCAGTGGACAAGCACAAGAGACCCAGTACTTC.

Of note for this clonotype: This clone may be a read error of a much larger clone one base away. In DNA form, the CDR3 reads TGTGCCAGCGCACCGCTTTACGTGGCGGGGGGGCAAAGTCCCTACAATGAGCAGTTCTTC. Translation gives CASAPLYVAGGQSPYNEQFF. This chain uses TRBV7-2 with TRBJ2-1; the match to TRBD2 covers 9 bases. This CDR3 has 20 residues. Germline CDR1 and CDR2: SGHTA and FQGNSA. The ends lost 8 bases at V and 2 bases at J; junction bases unmatched: 22.

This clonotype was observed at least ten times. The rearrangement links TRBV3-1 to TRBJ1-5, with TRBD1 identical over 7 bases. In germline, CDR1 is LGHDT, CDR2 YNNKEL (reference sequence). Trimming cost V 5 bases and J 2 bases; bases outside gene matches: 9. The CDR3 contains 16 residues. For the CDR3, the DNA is TGTGCCAGCAGCGCAGGGGGGGCGCGGGGCAATCAGCCCCAGCATTTT. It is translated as CASSAGGARGNQPQHF.

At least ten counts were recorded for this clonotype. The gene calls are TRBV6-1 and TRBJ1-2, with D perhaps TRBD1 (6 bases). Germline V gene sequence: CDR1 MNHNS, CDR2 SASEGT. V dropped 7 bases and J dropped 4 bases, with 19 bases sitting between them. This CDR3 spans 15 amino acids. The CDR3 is CASTLSGEGGYGYTF. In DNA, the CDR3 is TGTGCCAGCACCCTATCCGGGGAGGGGGGCTATGGCTACACCTTC.

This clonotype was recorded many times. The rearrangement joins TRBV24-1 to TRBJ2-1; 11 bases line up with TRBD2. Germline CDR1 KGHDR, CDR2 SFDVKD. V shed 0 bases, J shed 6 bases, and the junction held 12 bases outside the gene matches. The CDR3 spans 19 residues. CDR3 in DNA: TGTGCCACCAGTGATTTGGGGGCTAGCGGGGGGCGGCGGGGCAATGAGCAGTTCTTC. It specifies CATSDLGASGGRRGNEQFF.

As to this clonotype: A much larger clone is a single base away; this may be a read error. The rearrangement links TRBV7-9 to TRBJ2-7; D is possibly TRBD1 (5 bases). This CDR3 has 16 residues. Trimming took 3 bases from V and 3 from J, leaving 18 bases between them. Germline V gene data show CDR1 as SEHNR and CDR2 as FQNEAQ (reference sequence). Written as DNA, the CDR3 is TGTGCCAGCAGCTTGGGTGGGGCAGGGTCGGTCTACGAGCAGTACTTC. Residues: CASSLGGAGSVYEQYF.

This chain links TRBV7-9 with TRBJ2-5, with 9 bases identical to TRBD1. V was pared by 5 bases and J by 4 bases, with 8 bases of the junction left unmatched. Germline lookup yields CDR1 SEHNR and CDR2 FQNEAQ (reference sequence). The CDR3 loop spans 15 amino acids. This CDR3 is CASSGPRGQGETQYF. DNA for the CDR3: TGTGCCAGCAGCGGACCCAGGGGACAGGGAGAGACCCAGTACTTC.

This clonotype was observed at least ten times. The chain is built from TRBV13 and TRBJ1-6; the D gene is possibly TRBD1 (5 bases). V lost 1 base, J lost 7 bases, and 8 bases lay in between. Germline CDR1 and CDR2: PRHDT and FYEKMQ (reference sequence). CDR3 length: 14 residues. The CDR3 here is CASSLARANSPLHF. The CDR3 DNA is TGTGCCAGCAGCTTAGCCAGGGCCAATTCACCCCTCCACTTT.

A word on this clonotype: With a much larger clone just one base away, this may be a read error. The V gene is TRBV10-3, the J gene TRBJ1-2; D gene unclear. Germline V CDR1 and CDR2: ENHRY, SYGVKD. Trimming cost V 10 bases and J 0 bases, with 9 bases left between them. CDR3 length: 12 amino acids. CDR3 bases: TGTGCCACCGTCGCGGCTAACTATGGCTACACCTTC. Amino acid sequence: CATVAANYGYTF.

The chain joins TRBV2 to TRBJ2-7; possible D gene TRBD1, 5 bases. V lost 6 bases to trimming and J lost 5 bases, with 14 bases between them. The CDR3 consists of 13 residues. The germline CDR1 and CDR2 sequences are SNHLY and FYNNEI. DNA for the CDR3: TGTGCCAGCAGGTCCGGTGAAGGGGACGAGCAGTACTTC. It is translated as CASRSGEGDEQYF.

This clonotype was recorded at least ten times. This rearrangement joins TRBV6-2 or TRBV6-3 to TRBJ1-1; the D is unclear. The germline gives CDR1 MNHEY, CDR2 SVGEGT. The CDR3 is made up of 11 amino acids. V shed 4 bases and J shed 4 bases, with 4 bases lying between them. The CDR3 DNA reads TGTGCCAGCAGTTTTTCCACTGAAGCTTTCTTT. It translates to CASSFSTEAFF.

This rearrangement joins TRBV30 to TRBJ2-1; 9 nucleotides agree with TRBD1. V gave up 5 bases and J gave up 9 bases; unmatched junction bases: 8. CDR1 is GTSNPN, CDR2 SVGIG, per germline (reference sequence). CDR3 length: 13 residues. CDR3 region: CAWDRTGAGEQFF. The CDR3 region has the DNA TGTGCCTGGGATAGGACAGGGGCGGGTGAGCAGTTCTTC.

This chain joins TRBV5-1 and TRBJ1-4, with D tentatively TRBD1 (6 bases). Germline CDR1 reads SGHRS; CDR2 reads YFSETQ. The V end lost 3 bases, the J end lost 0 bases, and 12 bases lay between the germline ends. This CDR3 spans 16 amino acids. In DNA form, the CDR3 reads TGCGCCAGCAGCTCGCCTGGGGGCGCAACTAATGAAAAACTGTTTTTT. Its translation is CASSSPGGATNEKLFF.

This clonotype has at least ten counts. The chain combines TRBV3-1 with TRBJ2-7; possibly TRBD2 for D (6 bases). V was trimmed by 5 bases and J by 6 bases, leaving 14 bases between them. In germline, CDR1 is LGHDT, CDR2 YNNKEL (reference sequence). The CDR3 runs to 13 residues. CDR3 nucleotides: TGTGCCAGCAGCACCCAGCGGCGGGGCGAGCAGTACTTC. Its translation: CASSTQRRGEQYF.

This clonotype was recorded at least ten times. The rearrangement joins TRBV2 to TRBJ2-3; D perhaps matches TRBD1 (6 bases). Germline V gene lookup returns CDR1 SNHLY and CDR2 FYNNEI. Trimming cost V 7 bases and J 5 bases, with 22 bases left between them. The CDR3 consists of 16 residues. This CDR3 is CASKNPDSYNQDTQYF. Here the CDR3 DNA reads TGTGCCAGCAAGAACCCGGACAGTTATAACCAAGATACGCAGTATTTT.

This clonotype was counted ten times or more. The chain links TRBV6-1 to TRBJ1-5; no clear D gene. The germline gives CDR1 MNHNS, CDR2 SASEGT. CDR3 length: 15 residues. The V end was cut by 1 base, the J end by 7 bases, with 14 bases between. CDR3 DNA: TGTGCCAGCAGTGAAGTAAGCGGGCAGACACAGCCCCAGCATTTT. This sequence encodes CASSEVSGQTQPQHF.

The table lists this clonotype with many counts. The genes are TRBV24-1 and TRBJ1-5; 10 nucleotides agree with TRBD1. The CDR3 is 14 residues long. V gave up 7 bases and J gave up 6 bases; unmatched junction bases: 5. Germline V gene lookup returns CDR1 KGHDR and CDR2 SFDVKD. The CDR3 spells CATSETGGGQPQHF. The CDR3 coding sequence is TGTGCCACCAGCGAGACAGGGGGCGGTCAGCCCCAGCATTTT.

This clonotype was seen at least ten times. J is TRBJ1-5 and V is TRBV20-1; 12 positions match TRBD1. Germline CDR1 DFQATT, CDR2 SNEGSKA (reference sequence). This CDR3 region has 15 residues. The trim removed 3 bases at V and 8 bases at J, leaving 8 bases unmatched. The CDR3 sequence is CSASAGTGGGKPQHF. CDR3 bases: TGCAGTGCTAGTGCCGGGACAGGGGGCGGCAAGCCCCAGCATTTT.

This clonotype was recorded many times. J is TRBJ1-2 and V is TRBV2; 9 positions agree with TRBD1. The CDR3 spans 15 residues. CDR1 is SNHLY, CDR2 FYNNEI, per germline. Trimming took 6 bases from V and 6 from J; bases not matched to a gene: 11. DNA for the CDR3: TGTGCCAGCAGAGCCGGGACAGGGTCAAGGGATGGCTACACCTTC. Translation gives CASRAGTGSRDGYTF.

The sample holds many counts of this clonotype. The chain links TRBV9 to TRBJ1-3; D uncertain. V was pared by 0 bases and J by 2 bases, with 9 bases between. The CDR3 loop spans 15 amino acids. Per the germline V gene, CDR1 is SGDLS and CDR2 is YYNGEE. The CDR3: CASSVDTSPGNTIYF. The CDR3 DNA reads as TGTGCCAGCAGCGTAGACACAAGCCCTGGAAACACCATATATTTT.